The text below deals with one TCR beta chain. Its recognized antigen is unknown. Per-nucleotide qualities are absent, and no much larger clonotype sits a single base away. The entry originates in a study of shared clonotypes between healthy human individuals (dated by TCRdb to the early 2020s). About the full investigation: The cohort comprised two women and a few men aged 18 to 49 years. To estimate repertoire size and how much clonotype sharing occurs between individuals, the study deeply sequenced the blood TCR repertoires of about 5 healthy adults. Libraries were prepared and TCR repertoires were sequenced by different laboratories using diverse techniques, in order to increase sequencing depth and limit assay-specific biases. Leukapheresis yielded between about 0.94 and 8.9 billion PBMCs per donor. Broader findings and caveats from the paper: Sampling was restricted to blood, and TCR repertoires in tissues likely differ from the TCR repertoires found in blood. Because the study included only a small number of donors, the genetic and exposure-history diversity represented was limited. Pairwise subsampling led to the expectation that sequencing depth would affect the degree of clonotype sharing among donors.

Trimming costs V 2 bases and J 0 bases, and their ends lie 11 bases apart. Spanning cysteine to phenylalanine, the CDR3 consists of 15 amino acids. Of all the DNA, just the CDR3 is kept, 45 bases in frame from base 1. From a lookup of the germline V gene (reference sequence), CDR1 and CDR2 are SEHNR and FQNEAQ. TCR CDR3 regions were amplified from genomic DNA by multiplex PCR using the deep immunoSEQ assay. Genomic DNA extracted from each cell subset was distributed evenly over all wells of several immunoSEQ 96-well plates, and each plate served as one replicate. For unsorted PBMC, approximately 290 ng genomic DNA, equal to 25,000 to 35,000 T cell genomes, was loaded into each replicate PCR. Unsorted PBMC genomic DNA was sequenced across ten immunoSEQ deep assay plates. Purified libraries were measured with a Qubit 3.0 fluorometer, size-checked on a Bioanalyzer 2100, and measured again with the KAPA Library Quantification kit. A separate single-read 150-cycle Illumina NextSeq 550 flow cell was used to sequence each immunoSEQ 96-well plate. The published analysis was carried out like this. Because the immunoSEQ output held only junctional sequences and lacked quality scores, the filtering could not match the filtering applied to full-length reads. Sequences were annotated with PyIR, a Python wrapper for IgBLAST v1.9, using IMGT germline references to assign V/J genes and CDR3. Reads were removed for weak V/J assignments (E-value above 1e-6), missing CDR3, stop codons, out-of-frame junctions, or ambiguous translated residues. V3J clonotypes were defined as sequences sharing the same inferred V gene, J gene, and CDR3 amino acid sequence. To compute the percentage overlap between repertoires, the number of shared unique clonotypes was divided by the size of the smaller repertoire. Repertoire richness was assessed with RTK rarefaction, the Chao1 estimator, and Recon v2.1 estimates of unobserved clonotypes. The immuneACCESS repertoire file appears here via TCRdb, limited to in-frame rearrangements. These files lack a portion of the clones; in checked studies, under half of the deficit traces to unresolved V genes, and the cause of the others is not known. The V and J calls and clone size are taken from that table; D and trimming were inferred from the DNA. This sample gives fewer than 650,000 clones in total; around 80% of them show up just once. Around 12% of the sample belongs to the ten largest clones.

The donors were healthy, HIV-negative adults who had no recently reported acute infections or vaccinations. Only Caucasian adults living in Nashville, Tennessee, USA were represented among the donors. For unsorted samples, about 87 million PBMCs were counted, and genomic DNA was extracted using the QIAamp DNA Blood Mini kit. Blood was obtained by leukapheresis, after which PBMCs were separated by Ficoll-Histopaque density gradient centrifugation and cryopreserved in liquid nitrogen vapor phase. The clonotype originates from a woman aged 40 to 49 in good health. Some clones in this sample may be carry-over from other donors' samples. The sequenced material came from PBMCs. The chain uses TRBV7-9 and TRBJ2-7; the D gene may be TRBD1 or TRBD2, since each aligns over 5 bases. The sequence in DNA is TGTGCCAGCAGCTTACCCGGGGCCCCCTCCTACGAGCAGTACTTC. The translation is CASSLPGAPSYEQYF. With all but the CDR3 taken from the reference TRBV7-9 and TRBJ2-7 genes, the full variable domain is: DTGVSQNPRHKITKRGQNVTFRCDPISEHNRLYWYRQTLGQGPEFLTYFQNEAQLEKSRLLSDRFSAERPKGSFSTLEIQRTEQGDSAMYLCASSLPGAPSYEQYFGPGTRLTVT.